This T cell receptor (beta chain) is drawn from a study of graft-versus-host responses after intestinal transplantation. Data came from immunoSEQ multiplex PCR; TCRdb stores just in-frame clones and leaves some out. The sample includes tens of thousands of clones, roughly 95% of them seen just once. As regards this clone: What it binds is unknown.

Whole-study results and caveats: Peak levels of circulating GvH clones tracked with early post-transplant HvG declines. Some patients had graft-donor T cell macrochimerism. In their allografts, the ratios of graft-versus-host to host-versus-graft T cell clones were high. Among recipient marrow samples, GvH clones were found; some appeared first in ileum or blood.

The specimen was unstimulated CD8+ T cells sorted from spleen or lymph node cells, collected before transplant. The sequence derives from a human donor who was the organ donor for an intestinal transplant.

This CDR3 is CASSLTSGAPQETQYF. In nucleotides, the CDR3 is TGTGCCAGCAGCTTGACTAGCGGGGCCCCCCAAGAGACCCAGTACTTC. The chain uses TRBV5-4 and TRBJ2-5; 10 bases line up with TRBD2. The CDR3 loop spans 16 amino acids. Looked up from germline, CDR1 is SGHNT and CDR2 is YYREEE (reference sequence). V trimming: 1 base; J trimming: 1 base; junction bases outside the gene matches: 4.